These 30 T cell receptor beta chains share one sample of origin, sequenced in a study of CD8+ T cells in alopecia areata. Extraction of RNA preceded its reverse transcription into cDNA, which served as the sequencing template. Using immunoSEQ multiplex PCR, the repertoire was profiled, and TCRdb retains in-frame clones only, with some absent. Listed for the sample are approximately 280,000 clones, none seen a single time. CD4, CD8alpha, NKG2D, NKG2ACE and other markers were used to sort pooled cutaneous lymph node cells. What was sequenced was CD4+ T cells sorted from a lymph node. These receptors all stem from a C3H/HeJ mouse with alopecia areata. Strain haplotype (MHC): H2-k.

The sample holds a few counts of this clone. Gene names and germline match the mouse. The read halts 4 residues ahead of the CDR3 end, with the missing end drawn from the germline J gene. The same CDR3 is also encoded by other DNA sequences in this sample. J is TRBJ2-7 and V is TRBV17; TRBD1 might be the D (5 bases). The CDR3 covers 13 residues. CDR1 MNHDT and CDR2 YYDKIL come from the germline V gene. V lost 1 base, J lost 3 bases, and 7 bases lay in between. The CDR3 DNA, read in part, is TGTGCTAGCAGTAGAGGTACAGGCTAT. Its protein is CASSRGTGY. The full CDR3 protein is CASSRGTGYEQYF.

Concerning this clone itself: Gene names denote mouse genes. The sequenced fragment ends 4 residues before the CDR3 boundary, so the rest is inferred from the germline J gene. The V gene is TRBV13-1, the J gene TRBJ2-2, with 11 bases aligning to TRBD1. From germline, CDR1 is NSHNY and CDR2 SYGAGN. The CDR3 has 16 residues. Trimming cost V 5 bases and J 0 bases; bases outside gene matches: 3. The CDR3 sequence: CASSRDRGANTGQLYF. The DNA read from the CDR3 is TGTGCCAGCAGCCGGGACAGGGGGGCAAACACCGGG.

This clone turned up a few times. Germline and genes: mouse. Coverage ceases 4 residues before the CDR3 finishes, and the germline J gene fills in the end. The chain joins TRBV14 to TRBJ2-5; TRBD2 matches 8 bases. The V gene's germline CDR1 is SGHDT and CDR2 FRDEAV. The CDR3 is 14 amino acids. CDR3 loop: CASSPGGAGDTQYF. CDR3 DNA (partial): TGTGCCAGCAGTCCCGGGGGGGCCGGTGAC.

This clone has a handful of counts. The gene names given are mouse names. Read data end 4 residues before the CDR3 end; the end is taken from the germline J gene. This rearrangement joins TRBV13-1 to TRBJ2-4; TRBD2 matches at 10 bases. Germline values: CDR1 NSHNY, CDR2 SYGAGN. The CDR3 contains 14 residues. The sequenced part of the CDR3 DNA is TGTGCCAGCAGTCCTGACTGGGGGGAAAAC. It translates to CASSPDWGEN. The full CDR3 protein reads CASSPDWGENTLYF.

This clone was seen more than once but under ten times. The gene names here belong to mouse. The read terminates 4 residues before the CDR3 end, so the remaining end is supplied by the germline J gene. The V call is TRBV5, the J call TRBJ2-7, with a tentative D call TRBD1 (5 bases). Per germline, CDR1 LGHNA and CDR2 YNLKQL (reference sequence). The CDR3 runs 16 residues. V lost 2 bases and J lost 0, with 14 bases in between. The sequenced CDR3 bases are TGTGCCAGCAGCCAAACCCGTGCGGACAACTCCTAT. Its translation is CASSQTRADNSY. The full-length CDR3 reads as CASSQTRADNSYEQYF.

Points on this clone: Here the gene names and germline are mouse. The CDR3 extends 4 residues past the end of the read, so its final part is completed from the germline J gene. This sequence joins TRBV13-3 and TRBJ2-1, with 13 bases that match TRBD2. CDR3 length: 16 residues. Germline V lookup: CDR1 NNHDY, CDR2 SYVADS. The CDR3 sequence is CASSEGLGGLRAEQFF. The sequenced CDR3 bases are TGTGCCAGCAGTGAAGGACTGGGGGGGCTGAGGGCT.

Points on this clone: The germline and genes are mouse ones. The read stops 4 residues short of the end of the CDR3; the missing end is completed from the germline J gene. Other DNA sequences in the same sample also yield this CDR3. V usage is TRBV1 and J usage is TRBJ2-2; 8 nucleotides line up with TRBD1. With 4 bases clipped from V and 4 bases from J, the junction kept 2 bases outside the gene matches. Germline V gene data show CDR1 as NSQYPW and CDR2 as LRSPGD (reference sequence). This CDR3 region has 14 residues. The CDR3 bases that were read are TGCACCTGCAGTGGAACAGGGGGCACCGGG. Residues: CTCSGTGGTG. From start to end, the CDR3 is CTCSGTGGTGQLYF.

This clone came up a few times. The genes and germline here are from mouse. The sequenced fragment ends 4 residues before the CDR3 boundary, so the rest is inferred from the germline J gene. V and J are TRBV5 and TRBJ2-2; TRBD1 aligns across 8 bases. J was trimmed by 2 bases and V by 4 bases; bases with no gene match: 6. Germline lookup yields CDR1 LGHNA and CDR2 YNLKQL (reference sequence). The CDR3 has 16 amino acids. The CDR3 here is CASSPKWTGNTGQLYF. CDR3 bases read: TGTGCCAGCAGCCCCAAATGGACAGGGAACACCGGG.

This clone turned up a few times. Gene labels here are mouse ones. The CDR3 end falls 4 residues outside the read, so it is completed with the germline J gene. The chain has TRBV3 and TRBJ2-5; no reliable D call. The CDR3 is made up of 14 amino acids. V was shortened by 1 base and J by 0 bases, with 5 bases between the two germline ends. Germline lookup yields CDR1 SNHLY and CDR2 FYNGKV (reference sequence). The CDR3 region is CASSLEGNQDTQYF. The sequenced part of the CDR3 DNA is TGTGCCAGCAGCTTAGAGGGTAACCAAGAC. Full variable domain (outside the CDR3, taken from reference TRBV3 and TRBJ2-5): GPKVLQIPSHQIIDMGQMVTLNCDPVSNHLYFYWYKQILGQQMEFLVNFYNGKVMEKSKLFKDQFSVERPDGSYFTLKIQPTALEDSAVYFCASSLEGNQDTQYFGPGTRLLVL.

Concerning this clone: The genes and germline here are from mouse. The CDR3 extends 4 residues past the end of the read, so its final part is completed from the germline J gene. The same CDR3 can be traced to other DNA sequences in this sample. The V gene is TRBV13-2, the J gene TRBJ2-1; 10 bases map to TRBD1. CDR3 size: 15 residues. V lost 5 bases to trimming and J lost 0 bases; unmatched junction nucleotides: 2. Looked up from germline, CDR1 is NNHNN and CDR2 is SYGAGS (reference sequence). The DNA read from the CDR3 is TGTGCCAGCGGGGGGGACAGGGGTAACTATGCT. Its translation: CASGGDRGNYA. The complete CDR3 reads CASGGDRGNYAEQFF.

As regards this clone: Genes here carry mouse names. The CDR3 is cut off 4 residues early in the read; its end comes from the germline J gene. This chain joins TRBV13-1 and TRBJ2-3, with 8 bases that match TRBD1. The trim removed 2 bases at V and 3 bases at J, leaving 2 bases unmatched. The CDR3 has 14 residues. Germline loops: CDR1 NSHNY, CDR2 SYGAGN. The CDR3 bases that were read are TGTGCCAGCAGTGAGGGGGACAGGGCAGAA. This encodes CASSEGDRAE. The entire CDR3 reads CASSEGDRAETLYF.

This clone was counted a few times. Gene names refer to mouse genes. This specimen includes other DNA sequences encoding the same CDR3. This CDR3 reads CAWSPGTGGPYEQYF. The CDR3 bases that were read are TGTGCCTGGAGTCCCGGGACAGGGGGCCCCTAT. The chain links TRBV31 to TRBJ2-7; 12 bases are a match to TRBD1. The observed sequence ends 4 residues before the CDR3 terminus, with the missing tail filled in from the germline J gene. J gave up 2 bases and V 1 base, and 3 bases lay outside the gene matches. Germline lookup yields CDR1 GKSSPN and CDR2 SITVG. CDR3 length: 15 amino acids.

Details on this clone: Mouse names are used for the genes. The missing CDR3 end, 4 residues past where the read stops, is filled in from the germline J gene. The V gene is TRBV19, the J gene TRBJ2-2; TRBD2 agrees at 8 bases. CDR1 is FNHDT and CDR2 is SITEND in the germline V gene (reference sequence). V shed 5 bases and J 6 bases; nucleotides not matched to a gene: 9. This CDR3 region has 15 residues. This CDR3 is CASRLGGATPGQLYF. The CDR3 DNA, read in part, is TGTGCCAGCAGGCTCGGGGGGGCGACTCCCGGG.

This clone was seen a few times. Gene names are mouse gene names. The observed sequence ends 4 residues before the CDR3 terminus, with the missing tail filled in from the germline J gene. V is TRBV5 and J is TRBJ2-2; tentative D call: TRBD1 (6 bases). Germline assignment: CDR1 LGHNA and CDR2 YNLKQL (reference sequence). V was trimmed by 2 bases and J by 4 bases, leaving 11 bases between them. The CDR3 is 15 amino acids. CDR3 DNA, as far as it was read: TGTGCCAGCAGCCAAAACACAGGGTTCACCGGG. It encodes CASSQNTGFTG. The whole CDR3 reads CASSQNTGFTGQLYF.

Only a few counts were recorded for this clone. Genes and germline are mouse. The missing CDR3 end, 4 residues past where the read stops, is filled in from the germline J gene. Other DNA sequences from this sample encode an identical CDR3 as well. The chain is built from TRBV31 and TRBJ1-1; TRBD1 matches at 8 bases. V gave up 4 bases and J gave up 0 bases; unmatched junction bases: 1. The CDR3 extends over 13 amino acids. Germline-derived CDR1 and CDR2 are GKSSPN and SITVG. CDR3 DNA, as far as it was read: TGTGCCTGGACAGGGGGCTCAAACACA. This gives the protein CAWTGGSNT. From start to end, the CDR3 is CAWTGGSNTEVFF.

This clone was found a few times. All gene names here are mouse names. The DNA ends 4 residues before the CDR3 does, and the rest of the CDR3 is filled in from the germline J gene. The chain combines TRBV19 with TRBJ1-1; D remains ambiguous. The CDR3 has 13 amino acids. Trimming removed 2 bases from V and 3 bases from J, with 8 bases in between. From germline, CDR1 is FNHDT and CDR2 SITEND (reference sequence). The sequenced CDR3 bases are TGTGCCAGCAGTATCCAGGAGGACACA. It specifies CASSIQEDT. The full CDR3 is CASSIQEDTEVFF.

With respect to this clone: Mouse germline and gene names are used. The read ends 4 residues before the CDR3 terminus; that terminus is restored from the germline J gene. Other DNA variants within this sample encode the same CDR3. The chain recombines TRBV5 with TRBJ1-1; 7 bases fit TRBD1. Looked up from germline, CDR1 is LGHNA and CDR2 is YNLKQL (reference sequence). Trimming took 4 bases from V and 1 from J; bases not matched to a gene: 0. The CDR3 runs 13 residues. The CDR3 DNA, read in part, is TGTGCCAGCAGCCGGGACAGAAACACA. Amino acids: CASSRDRNT. The full CDR3 protein reads CASSRDRNTEVFF.

Comment on this clone: Gene names and germline refer to mouse. The missing CDR3 end, 4 residues past where the read stops, is filled in from the germline J gene. This chain connects TRBV13-1 to TRBJ2-2, with 10 bases aligning to TRBD1. Losses at the gene ends were 2 bases for V and 1 base for J; bases not matched to a gene: 2. Germline lookup yields CDR1 NSHNY and CDR2 SYGAGN. This CDR3 spans 16 amino acids. The CDR3 region is CASSEGQGENTGQLYF. The CDR3 bases that were read are TGTGCCAGCAGTGAAGGACAGGGGGAAAACACCGGG.

This clone was detected a few times. The germline and genes are mouse ones. The sequence runs out 3 residues before the end of the CDR3; the remainder is reconstructed from the germline J gene. The rearrangement joins TRBV13-1 to TRBJ1-6, with TRBD1 identical over 8 bases. TRBJ1-6 qualifies as an ORF whose function is uncertain. The CDR3 runs 16 residues. Germline CDR1 and CDR2: NSHNY and SYGAGN. The junction had 4 bases not matched to a gene; V was cut back by 5 bases and J by 0 bases. CDR3 amino acids: CASSPRGPSYNSPLYF. CDR3 bases read: TGTGCCAGCAGCCCCAGGGGGCCTTCCTATAATTCGCCC.

Of note for this clone: Gene and germline names: mouse. The read is 4 residues too short to cover the CDR3 end, so that end is filled in from the germline J gene. The rearrangement uses TRBV1 and TRBJ2-2; TRBD1 matches at 10 bases. The junction had 2 bases not matched to a gene; V was cut back by 0 bases and J by 4 bases. CDR3 length: 16 residues. Germline CDR1 is NSQYPW and CDR2 is LRSPGD (reference sequence). CDR3 region: CTCSAEGTGVTGQLYF. Partial CDR3 DNA: TGCACCTGCAGTGCAGAAGGGACAGGGGTCACCGGG.

This clone was found a few times. The gene symbols are mouse symbols. The read stops 4 residues short of the end of the CDR3; the missing end is completed from the germline J gene. V gene TRBV17 combines with J gene TRBJ2-5; 9 nucleotides line up with TRBD1. CDR1 and CDR2 from the germline V gene are MNHDT and YYDKIL. With 2 bases clipped from V and 3 bases from J, the junction kept 6 bases outside the gene matches. CDR3 length: 16 amino acids. The chain's CDR3 is CASSRIWDRAQDTQYF. The part of the CDR3 DNA that was read is TGTGCTAGCAGTAGAATCTGGGACAGGGCTCAAGAC.

This clone was counted a few times. Gene names are the mouse ones. The CDR3 goes on 4 residues after the read ends, and that part is filled in from the germline J gene. Other nucleotide sequences from this sample produce the same CDR3. The rearrangement uses TRBV31 and TRBJ2-3, with 9 bases that match TRBD2. CDR3 length: 16 residues. From germline, CDR1 is GKSSPN and CDR2 SITVG. J gave up 1 base and V 0 bases, and 5 bases lay outside the gene matches. This chain's CDR3 is CAWSLGGGARAETLYF. CDR3 DNA (partial): TGTGCCTGGAGTCTAGGTGGGGGGGCACGTGCAGAA.

Concerning this clone: Gene and germline names: mouse. The read finishes 4 residues shy of the CDR3 end, and the germline J gene is used to complete it. This specimen includes other DNA sequences encoding the same CDR3. The V and J genes are TRBV1 and TRBJ2-3; D might be TRBD1 (5 bases). The germline gives CDR1 NSQYPW, CDR2 LRSPGD (reference sequence). Deletions cut 3 bases from V and 0 bases from J, with 7 bases between. This CDR3 region has 14 residues. The CDR3 spells CTCSAQGSAETLYF. The sequenced CDR3 bases are TGCACCTGCAGTGCTCAGGGTAGTGCAGAA. The full variable domain, its missing parts supplied by reference TRBV1 and TRBJ2-3, is VTLLEQNPRWRLVPRGQAVNLRCILKNSQYPWMSWYQQDLQKQLQWLFTLRSPGDKEVKSLPGADYLATRVTDTELRLQVANMSQGRTLYCTCSAQGSAETLYFGSGTRLTVL.

Turning to this clone: The germline and genes are mouse ones. The CDR3 is cut off 4 residues early in the read; its end comes from the germline J gene. This chain connects TRBV5 to TRBJ1-2; 9 nucleotides line up with TRBD1. This CDR3 has 15 residues. The germline V gene encodes CDR1 LGHNA and CDR2 YNLKQL (reference sequence). V lost 0 bases to trimming and J lost 3 bases; unmatched junction nucleotides: 2. CDR3 DNA (partial): TGTGCCAGCAGCCAAGATGGGGACAGGGACTCC. The encoded protein is CASSQDGDRDS. The entire CDR3 reads CASSQDGDRDSDYTF.

In regard to this clone: These gene names are mouse names. The sequenced fragment ends 4 residues before the CDR3 boundary, so the rest is inferred from the germline J gene. The chain recombines TRBV14 with TRBJ2-5; 11 positions match TRBD2. Germline assignment: CDR1 SGHDT and CDR2 FRDEAV. CDR3 length equals 16 residues. The CDR3 bases that were read are TGTGCCAGCAGTTTTTGGACTGGGGGGCGGATGGAC. The encoded protein is CASSFWTGGRMD. The full CDR3 is CASSFWTGGRMDTQYF.

This clone occurred a few times. The genes are named according to mouse. The CDR3 end is not reached by the read, which stops 4 residues before it; the germline J gene fills it in. This chain links TRBV13-2 with TRBJ2-1, with 13 bases aligning to TRBD2. This CDR3 comprises 17 residues. The trim removed 4 bases at V and 3 bases at J, leaving 7 bases unmatched. Germline V gives CDR1 NNHNN, CDR2 SYGAGS (reference sequence). The DNA read from the CDR3 is TGTGCCAGCGGTCCACCCGGACTGGGGGGGCTCTATGCT. It translates to CASGPPGLGGLYA. The full-length CDR3 reads as CASGPPGLGGLYAEQFF.

Only a few counts were recorded for this clone. Genes here carry mouse names. This specimen includes other DNA sequences encoding the same CDR3. CDR3 amino acids: CASSPGTGGNYAEQFF. CDR3 DNA, as far as it was read: TGTGCCAGCAGCCCTGGGACTGGGGGAAACTATGCT. The rearrangement uses TRBV13-3 and TRBJ2-1; 11 bases map to TRBD2. Sequencing ends 4 residues short of the CDR3 end; the germline J gene provides the rest. Germline CDR1 NNHDY, CDR2 SYVADS. The CDR3 loop spans 16 amino acids. The V and J ends lost 5 bases and 1 base, in that order; junction bases with no gene match: 5.

With regard to this clone: Gene names are the mouse ones. The read terminates 4 residues ahead of where the CDR3 ends, so the germline J gene completes it. V is TRBV1 and J is TRBJ2-3; 11 positions agree with TRBD2. Germline CDR1 reads NSQYPW; CDR2 reads LRSPGD (reference sequence). The CDR3 contains 14 residues. Trimming removed 6 bases from V and 2 bases from J; junction bases left unmatched: 1. The sequenced CDR3 bases are TGCACCTGCAGGACTGGGGGGGTTGCAGAA. Protein: CTCRTGGVAE. The CDR3 as a whole reads CTCRTGGVAETLYF.

Worth noting for this clone: Mouse germline and gene names are used. The read terminates 4 residues ahead of where the CDR3 ends, so the germline J gene completes it. The genes are TRBV19 and TRBJ2-1, with 11 positions matching TRBD2. J was trimmed by 6 bases and V by 2 bases; bases with no gene match: 4. CDR1 and CDR2 (germline): FNHDT, SITEND (reference sequence). The CDR3 is made up of 15 amino acids. The CDR3 sequence: CASSIDWGGGAEQFF. The CDR3 bases that were read are TGTGCCAGCAGTATCGACTGGGGGGGAGGTGCT. Complete variable domain (other parts from reference TRBV19 and TRBJ2-1): GGIITQTPKFLIGQEGQKLTLKCQQNFNHDTMYWYRQDSGKGLRLIYYSITENDLQKGDLSEGYDASREKKSSFSLTVTSAQKNEMAVFLCASSIDWGGGAEQFFGPGTRLTVL.

Details on this clone: Gene names are the mouse ones. CDR3 amino acids: CAWSHSLGDEQYF. The CDR3 bases that were read are TGTGCCTGGAGTCACTCACTGGGGGAT. V gene TRBV31 combines with J gene TRBJ2-7; TRBD2 aligns across 8 bases. The sequenced fragment ends 4 residues before the CDR3 boundary, so the rest is inferred from the germline J gene. This CDR3 has 13 amino acids. The germline gives CDR1 GKSSPN, CDR2 SITVG.